A selection of T cell receptor beta chains follows, all from one sample in a study of shared T cell receptors in the human thymus. Measured with immunoSEQ multiplex PCR; TCRdb has only the in-frame clones, and not every one. The sample lists about 730,000 clones, 70% to 90% seen once, with roughly 0.01% in the top ten. The data also belong to a second study, concerning human thymus T cells.

The specimen was thymocytes. These receptor sequences come from a girl less than two years old with a congenital heart defect. CDR3s include the opening cysteine and the closing phenylalanine or tryptophan.

V gene,CDR3 protein
TRBV9,CASSKRQLTNYGYTF
TRBV19,CASSSEDTEAFF
TRBV7-2,CASSLRLAGGYNEQFF
TRBV4-3,CASSQEWPMGRRAGTDTQYF
TRBV2,CASSRDLHSYEQYF
TRBV28,CASSRGGRDYGYTF
TRBV29-1,CSVDPGGLAKNIQYF
TRBV18,CASSRITDGGEGGTTNEKLFF
TRBV18,CASSPLGNNEQFF
TRBV5-6,CASSLGGEHYGYTF
TRBV10-3,CAISEPGTRAGNTIYF
TRBV18,CASSPPSQGANTEAFF
TRBV29-1,CSVDRDSGYGYTF
TRBV15,CATSRGTGGLQPQHF
TRBV4-3,CASSQEVGAYGYTF
TRBV4-1,CASSHRGQTVRGNTIYF
TRBV6-1,CASILRGNSPLHF
TRBV13,CASSFVDPSGDEQFF
TRBV9,CASSASLGDRTLNTGELFF
TRBV18,CASSPRDSPGQGRKGYGYTF
TRBV5-6,CASSRRHLRGNTIYF
TRBV6-5,CASSYSPLGSSPLHF
TRBV7-9,CASSVIRREGNTIYF
TRBV5-8,CASSLCGEPDTQYF
TRBV5-6,CASSFRDRSTDTQYF
TRBV19,CASSTRTFKPNTEAFF
TRBV21-1,CASSKARTEAFF
TRBV4-1,CASSQEEEGHLGYSGNTIYF
TRBV5-6,CASSLGEGWGYGYTF
TRBV4-1,CASSQEPDTAPYEQYF
TRBV28,CASSPRRGARMMDYGYTF
TRBV7-3,CASSLRGGTQYF